The entry that follows covers one T cell receptor beta chain sequence. Assay: immunoSEQ multiplex PCR; the TCRdb copy retains only in-frame clones and omits some. Among 130,000 or so clones, 85% to 95% were seen once, and the ten largest hold approximately 14%. The data are from a study of control samples from healthy donors and cancer patients. Germline lookup yields CDR1 MNHNY and CDR2 SVGAGI (reference sequence). The CDR3 runs to 14 residues. V was trimmed by 5 bases and J by 5 bases, leaving 10 bases between them. Input material: blood. The chain employs TRBV6-6 and TRBJ1-6; D unclear. The source of this sequence is a man between 40 and 49 years old in good health. The CDR3 bases are TGTGCCAGCAGTCGCAATAAAGATAATTCACCCCTCCACTTT. This gives the protein CASSRNKDNSPLHF.